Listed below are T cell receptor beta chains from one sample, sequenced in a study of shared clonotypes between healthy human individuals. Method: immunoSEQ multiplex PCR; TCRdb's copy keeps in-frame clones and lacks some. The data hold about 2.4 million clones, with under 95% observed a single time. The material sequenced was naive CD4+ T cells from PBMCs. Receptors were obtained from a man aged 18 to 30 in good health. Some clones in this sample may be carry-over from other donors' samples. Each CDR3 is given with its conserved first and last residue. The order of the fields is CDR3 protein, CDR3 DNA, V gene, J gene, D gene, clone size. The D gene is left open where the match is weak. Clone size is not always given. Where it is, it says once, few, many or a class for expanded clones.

CASSLGGRANTGELFF	TGTGCCAGCAGCTTAGGGGGGAGAGCGAACACCGGGGAGCTGTTTTTT	TRBV7-8	TRBJ2-2	NA	NA
CASSEATGPGTEAFF	TGTGCCAGCAGTGAAGCGACAGGGCCGGGCACTGAAGCTTTCTTT	TRBV6-1	TRBJ1-1	TRBD1	once
CASTPDRAAGNTIYF	TGTGCCAGCACCCCGGACAGGGCGGCAGGAAACACCATATATTTT	TRBV2	TRBJ1-3	TRBD1	NA
CAISDTYWAGEVNTEAFF	TGTGCCATCAGTGACACATACTGGGCCGGAGAAGTGAACACTGAAGCTTTCTTT	TRBV10-3	TRBJ1-1	NA	NA
CASSEEGRGLEAFF	TGTGCCAGCAGTGAAGAAGGGAGGGGTCTTGAAGCTTTCTTT	TRBV2	TRBJ1-1	NA	NA
CATSRVERESYEQYF	TGTGCCACCAGCAGAGTCGAGCGGGAGTCCTACGAGCAGTACTTC	TRBV15	TRBJ2-7	TRBD2	NA
CASSLPGLAGDTQYF	TGTGCCAGCAGCCTCCCGGGACTAGCGGGCGATACGCAGTATTTT	TRBV5-4	TRBJ2-3	TRBD2	NA
CATSRGETGHPQYF	TGTGCCACCAGCAGAGGGGAGACGGGACACCCGCAGTATTTT	TRBV15	TRBJ2-3	NA	NA
CASSQVGQPSYEQYF	TGCGCCAGCAGCCAAGTTGGACAGCCCTCCTACGAGCAGTACTTC	TRBV4-1	TRBJ2-7	NA	NA
CASSDWSGSNIQYF	TGTGCCAGCAGTGACTGGAGCGGGAGCAACATTCAGTACTTC	TRBV6-4	TRBJ2-4	TRBD2	NA
CASSDAGTGKTQYF	TGTGCCAGCAGTGATGCCGGGACAGGGAAGACCCAGTACTTC	TRBV6-1	TRBJ2-5	TRBD1	NA
CASSLVGGAEKLFF	TGTGCCAGCAGTTTAGTTGGGGGGGCGGAAAAACTGTTTTTT	TRBV27	TRBJ1-4	NA	NA
CAWSMAGWTEAFF	TGTGCCTGGAGTATGGCAGGCTGGACTGAAGCTTTCTTT	TRBV30	TRBJ1-1	NA	NA
CASSQQGAGEQFF	TGCGCCAGCAGCCAACAGGGGGCTGGGGAGCAGTTCTTC	TRBV5-1	TRBJ2-1	TRBD1	NA
CASSLGQSGANVLTF	TGCGCCAGCAGCTTGGGACAGTCCGGGGCCAACGTCCTGACTTTC	TRBV5-1	TRBJ2-6	NA	NA
CASSLSYNPEKLFF	TGTGCCAGCAGCCTCTCGTACAATCCGGAAAAACTGTTTTTT	TRBV6-5	TRBJ1-4	NA	NA
CASSLGTSGDTDTQYF	TGTGCCAGCAGCTTGGGGACTAGCGGAGACACAGATACGCAGTATTTT	TRBV7-3	TRBJ2-3	TRBD2	NA
CATLADPNTGELFF	TGTGCCACATTAGCGGATCCGAACACCGGGGAGCTGTTTTTT	TRBV6-1	TRBJ2-2	NA	once
CASSQPGLGGYEQYF	TGTGCCAGCAGTCAACCCGGACTAGGTGGGTACGAGCAGTACTTC	TRBV28	TRBJ2-7	TRBD2	NA
CASSWDEAQYF	TGTGCCAGCAGCTGGGACGAGGCGCAGTATTTT	TRBV5-6	TRBJ2-3	NA	once
CASSSSGAQETQYF	TGCGCCAGCAGTTCTAGCGGGGCTCAAGAGACCCAGTACTTC	TRBV5-1	TRBJ2-5	TRBD2	NA
CASILSVARADEQYF	TGTGCCAGCATTTTAAGTGTCGCCAGGGCAGACGAGCAGTACTTC	TRBV28	TRBJ2-7	NA	NA
CASTIDRGEAFF	TGTGCCAGCACCATCGACAGGGGCGAAGCTTTCTTT	TRBV2	TRBJ1-1	TRBD1	NA
CASSKNRQMNEKLFF	TGTGCCAGCAGCAAAAATCGACAGATGAATGAAAAACTGTTTTTT	TRBV21-1	TRBJ1-4	NA	NA
CASSLVGFGGTDTQYF	TGTGCCAGCAGCTTAGTTGGGTTTGGCGGGACAGATACGCAGTATTTT	TRBV7-8	TRBJ2-3	NA	NA
CASSLARGGLAANNEQFF	TGCGCCAGCAGCTTGGCCAGGGGAGGGCTAGCGGCGAACAATGAGCAGTTCTTC	TRBV5-1	TRBJ2-1	NA	NA
CASKTKGTSRELADTQYF	TGTGCCAGCAAAACTAAGGGGACTAGCCGAGAGCTGGCAGATACGCAGTATTTT	TRBV21-1	TRBJ2-3	NA	NA
CASSVGLAGTDTQYF	TGTGCCAGCAGCGTAGGGTTAGCTGGAACAGATACGCAGTATTTT	TRBV9	TRBJ2-3	NA	NA
CASSLGSLIFSYEQYF	TGTGCCAGCAGCTTGGGCAGCCTAATTTTCTCCTACGAGCAGTACTTC	TRBV5-8	TRBJ2-7	NA	NA
CASSPPGRDGQTQYF	TGTGCCAGCTCACCCCCGGGTAGGGACGGACAGACCCAGTACTTC	TRBV18	TRBJ2-5	NA	NA
CSVEGLITGELFF	TGCAGCGTTGAGGGACTCATCACCGGGGAGCTGTTTTTT	TRBV29-1	TRBJ2-2	NA	once
CASSPEDEKLFF	TGTGCCAGTAGTCCAGAAGATGAAAAACTGTTTTTT	TRBV19	TRBJ1-4	NA	NA
CASSSRRVNEKLFF	TGTGCCAGCAGTTCCCGACGGGTTAATGAAAAACTGTTTTTT	TRBV27	TRBJ1-4	NA	NA
CASDLRGWHKNSQYF	TGTGCCAGTGACCTTAGGGGTTGGCACAAGAACTCCCAGTACTTC	TRBV6-8	TRBJ2-5	NA	NA